This T cell receptor beta chain was profiled in a study of cytomegalovirus exposure and HLA in healthy donors. Concerning this clone itself: The antigen remains undetermined.

Study conclusions and caveats: Accurate predictions that matched the HLA-A and HLA-B alleles of most subjects were reportedly made from TCR beta sequences. CMV serostatus was the only immune exposure information that was available. Cytomegalovirus-associated status was assigned to some 180 TCR beta chains.

PCR primers comprised 60 Vbeta and 13 Jbeta primers. Assay: immunoSEQ multiplex PCR; the TCRdb copy retains only in-frame clones and omits some. Of about 180,000 clones detected, over 70% appear once; the ten largest clones hold over 2.5%. CDR3 size: 11 residues. J was trimmed by 8 bases and V by 5 bases; bases with no gene match: 2. Per germline, CDR1 MGHRA and CDR2 YSYEKL. V usage is TRBV4-1 and J usage is TRBJ1-2; 7 nucleotides align to TRBD1. The sequence was obtained from a male donor in good health and CMV-seronegative. The sequenced material came from PBMCs. Written as DNA, the CDR3 is TGCGCCAGCAGCATACAGGGGGGCTACACCTTC. It codes for CASSIQGGYTF.